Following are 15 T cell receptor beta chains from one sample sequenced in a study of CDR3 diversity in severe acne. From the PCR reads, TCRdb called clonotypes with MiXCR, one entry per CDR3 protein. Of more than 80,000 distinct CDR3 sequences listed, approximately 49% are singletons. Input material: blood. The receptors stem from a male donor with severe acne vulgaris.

The CDR3 DNA reads as TGTGCCAGCAGCCAGGAAGGGCCTAGCATCCACGAGCAGTACTTC. Translating gives CASSQEGPSIHEQYF. The rearrangement uses TRBV7-2 and TRBJ2-7; perhaps TRBD2 as D (5 bases). V gave up 5 bases and J gave up 5 bases, with 19 bases separating them. CDR3 length equals 15 residues. Germline V gene sequence: CDR1 SGHTA, CDR2 FQGNSA.

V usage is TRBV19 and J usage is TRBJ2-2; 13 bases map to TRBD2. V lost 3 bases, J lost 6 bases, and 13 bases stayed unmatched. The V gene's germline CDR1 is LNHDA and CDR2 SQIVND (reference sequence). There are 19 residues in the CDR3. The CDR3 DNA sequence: TGTGCCAGTAGTATCCTCCAGGGGTGGGGACTAGCGGGATCCGGGGAGCTGTTTTTT. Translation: CASSILQGWGLAGSGELFF.

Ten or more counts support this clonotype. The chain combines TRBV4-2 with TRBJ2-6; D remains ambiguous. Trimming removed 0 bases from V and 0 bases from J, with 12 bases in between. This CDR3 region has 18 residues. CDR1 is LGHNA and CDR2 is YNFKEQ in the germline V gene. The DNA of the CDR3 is TGTGCCAGCAGCCAAGATGGAGTAGCCCACTCTGGGGCCAACGTCCTGACTTTC. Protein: CASSQDGVAHSGANVLTF.

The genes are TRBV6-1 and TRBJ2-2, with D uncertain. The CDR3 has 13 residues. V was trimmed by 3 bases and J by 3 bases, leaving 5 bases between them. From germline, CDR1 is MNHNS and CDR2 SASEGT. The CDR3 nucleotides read TGTGCCAGCAGTGACGCGGACACCGGGGAGCTGTTTTTT. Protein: CASSDADTGELFF.

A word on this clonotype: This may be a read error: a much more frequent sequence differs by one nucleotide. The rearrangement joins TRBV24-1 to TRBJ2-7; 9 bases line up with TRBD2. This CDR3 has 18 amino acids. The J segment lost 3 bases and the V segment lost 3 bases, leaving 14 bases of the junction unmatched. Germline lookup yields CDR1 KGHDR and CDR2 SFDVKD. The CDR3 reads CATSDRLAGLYRGYEQYF. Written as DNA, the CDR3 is TGTGCCACCAGTGATAGGCTAGCGGGACTGTATCGGGGCTACGAGCAGTACTTC.

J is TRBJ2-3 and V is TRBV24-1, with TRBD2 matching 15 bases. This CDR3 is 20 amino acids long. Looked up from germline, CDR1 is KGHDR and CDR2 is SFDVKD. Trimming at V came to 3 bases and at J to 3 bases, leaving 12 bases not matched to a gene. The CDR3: CATSDPFPRTSGRGTDTQYF. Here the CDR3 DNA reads TGTGCCACCAGTGATCCCTTCCCCCGGACTAGCGGGAGGGGGACAGATACGCAGTATTTT.

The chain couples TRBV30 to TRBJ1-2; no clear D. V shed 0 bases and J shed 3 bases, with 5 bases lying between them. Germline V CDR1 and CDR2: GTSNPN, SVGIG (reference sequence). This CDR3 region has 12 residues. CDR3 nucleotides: TGTGCCTGGAGTGTGCGCCACTATGGCTACACCTTC. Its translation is CAWSVRHYGYTF.

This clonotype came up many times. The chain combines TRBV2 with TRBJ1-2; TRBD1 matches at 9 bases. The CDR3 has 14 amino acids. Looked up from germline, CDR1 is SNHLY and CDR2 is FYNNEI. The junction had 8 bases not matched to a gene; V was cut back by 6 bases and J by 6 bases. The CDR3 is CASSLQGQGNGYTF. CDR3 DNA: TGTGCCAGCAGCCTCCAAGGACAGGGGAATGGCTACACCTTC.

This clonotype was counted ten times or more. The CDR3 DNA sequence: TGTGCCAGCTCACCCTTCAGTCAGGAGAATAGGGATACGCAGTATTTT. Protein: CASSPFSQENRDTQYF. This chain joins TRBV18 and TRBJ2-3; the D is unclear. The ends were cut back, 3 bases at V and 6 bases at J, with 19 bases in the middle. Germline values: CDR1 KGHSH, CDR2 LQKENI. The CDR3 runs 16 residues.

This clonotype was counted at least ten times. In DNA, the CDR3 is TGTGCCAGCAGCTCCCTGGATGGCTTTAGGGACCCAAACTACGAGCAGTACTTC. It yields the protein CASSSLDGFRDPNYEQYF. The chain joins TRBV9 to TRBJ2-7; the D call may be TRBD1 or TRBD2 (5 bases each). CDR3 length: 18 amino acids. Germline-derived CDR1 and CDR2 are SGDLS and YYNGEE. The V end lost 4 bases, the J end lost 3 bases, and 26 bases lay between the germline ends.

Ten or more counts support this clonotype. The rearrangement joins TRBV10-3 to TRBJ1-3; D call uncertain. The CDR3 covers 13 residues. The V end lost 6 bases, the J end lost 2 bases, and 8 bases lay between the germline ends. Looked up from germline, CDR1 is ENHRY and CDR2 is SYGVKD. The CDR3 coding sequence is TGTGCCATCAGGCCAGAAGCTGGAAACACCATATATTTT. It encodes CAIRPEAGNTIYF.

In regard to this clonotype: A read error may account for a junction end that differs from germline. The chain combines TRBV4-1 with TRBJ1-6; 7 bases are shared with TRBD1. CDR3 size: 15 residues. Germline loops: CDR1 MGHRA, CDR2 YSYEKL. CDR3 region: CASKSGEGANPPLHF. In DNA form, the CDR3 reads TGCGCCAGCAAATCAGGGGAGGGGGCTAATCCACCCCTCCACTTT.

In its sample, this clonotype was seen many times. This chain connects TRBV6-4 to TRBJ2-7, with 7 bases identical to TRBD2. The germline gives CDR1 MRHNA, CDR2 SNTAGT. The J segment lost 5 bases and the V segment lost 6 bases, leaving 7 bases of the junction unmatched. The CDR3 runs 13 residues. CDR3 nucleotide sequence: TGTGCCAGCAGGGGGGGGGGGGGAAACGAGCAGTACTTC. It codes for CASRGGGGNEQYF.

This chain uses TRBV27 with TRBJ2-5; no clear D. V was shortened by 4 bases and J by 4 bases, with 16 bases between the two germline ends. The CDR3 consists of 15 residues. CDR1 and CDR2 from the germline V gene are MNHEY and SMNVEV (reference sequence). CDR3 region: CASSSQPFRGETQYF. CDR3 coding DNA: TGTGCCAGCAGTTCGCAACCTTTTCGAGGAGAGACCCAGTACTTC.

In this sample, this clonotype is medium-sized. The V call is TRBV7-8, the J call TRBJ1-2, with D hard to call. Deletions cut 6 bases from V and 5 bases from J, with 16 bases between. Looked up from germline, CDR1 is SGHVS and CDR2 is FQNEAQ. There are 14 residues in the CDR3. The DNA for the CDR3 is TGTGCCAGCAGTCAGGCAGGTCTGGGGTATGGCTACACCTTC. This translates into CASSQAGLGYGYTF.